The 16 T cell receptor beta chains below all came from one sample that was sequenced in a study of Tregs in tolerant kidney transplant recipients. The assay was immunoSEQ multiplex PCR, and TCRdb's table has in-frame clones only and misses some. The table includes 85,000 to 95,000 clones, about 92% detected once. What was sequenced was CD8+ T cells from blood. These receptors were taken from a human donor in good health.

V gene TRBV19 combines with J gene TRBJ2-7, with 7 bases aligning to TRBD1. V lost 4 bases to trimming and J lost 5 bases; unmatched junction nucleotides: 5. The CDR3 is 13 amino acids. The germline CDR1 and CDR2 sequences are LNHDA and SQIVND (reference sequence). CDR3 amino acids: CASSTDRANEQYF. The DNA for the CDR3 is TGTGCCAGTAGTACTGACAGGGCTAACGAGCAGTACTTC. The variable domain in full, completed from reference TRBV19 and TRBJ2-7, reads DGGITQSPKYLFRKEGQNVTLSCEQNLNHDAMYWYRQDPGQGLRLIYYSQIVNDFQKGDIAEGYSVSREKKESFPLTVTSAQKNPTAFYLCASSTDRANEQYFGPGTRLTVT.

This clone was recorded a few times. This rearrangement joins TRBV10-3 to TRBJ1-1; D gene ambiguous. The V gene's germline CDR1 is ENHRY and CDR2 SYGVKD. V dropped 5 bases and J dropped 4 bases, with 11 bases sitting between them. The CDR3 is made up of 13 amino acids. CDR3 loop: CAISRDAGTEAFF. The CDR3 coding sequence is TGTGCCATCAGTCGGGATGCGGGCACTGAAGCTTTCTTT.

This clone was observed a handful of times. The chain recombines TRBV6-4 with TRBJ2-2; 7 bases map to TRBD2. V lost 2 bases, J lost 0 bases, and 0 bases stayed unmatched. The CDR3 extends over 15 amino acids. CDR1 and CDR2 from the germline V gene are MRHNA and SNTAGT. The CDR3 bases are TGTGCCAGCAGTGACGGACTAGCGAACACCGGGGAGCTGTTTTTT. Residues: CASSDGLANTGELFF.

The CDR3 coding sequence is TGTGCCAGCAGCGGACCTTCCTACGAGCAGTACTTC. Protein sequence: CASSGPSYEQYF. The V and J genes are TRBV11-2 and TRBJ2-7, with D unresolved. The V and J ends lost 5 bases and 1 base respectively, with 6 bases between them. The germline CDR1 and CDR2 sequences are SGHAT and FQNNGV. This CDR3 is 12 amino acids long.

This rearrangement joins TRBV7-9 to TRBJ2-7; TRBD1 matches at 9 bases. The germline CDR1 and CDR2 sequences are SEHNR and FQNEAQ (reference sequence). The CDR3 consists of 16 residues. J lost 2 bases, V lost 1 base, and 6 bases had no gene match. In nucleotides, the CDR3 is TGTGCCAGCAGCTTAGGAGCGGGACAGGGTCCCTACGAGCAGTACTTC. It encodes CASSLGAGQGPYEQYF.

This clone was picked up one time. The V and J genes are TRBV5-5 and TRBJ1-1, with 7 bases matching TRBD1. This CDR3 has 12 amino acids. V was clipped by 0 bases and J by 8 bases; unmatched bases: 1. CDR1 and CDR2 from the germline V gene are SGHKS and YYEKEE (reference sequence). CDR3 protein: CASSLVTGEAFF. CDR3 DNA sequence: TGTGCCAGCAGCTTGGTGACAGGGGAAGCTTTCTTT.

This sequence joins TRBV19 and TRBJ2-2; 10 bases line up with TRBD2. Unmatched junction bases numbered 8, after V lost 7 bases and J lost 3 bases. The germline V gene has CDR1 LNHDA and CDR2 SQIVND (reference sequence). The CDR3 totals 16 residues. The CDR3 spells CASTLLAGGDTGELFF. Here the CDR3 DNA reads TGTGCCAGTACCCTCTTAGCGGGAGGAGACACCGGGGAGCTGTTTTTT.

The V and J genes are TRBV27 and TRBJ1-1; no reliable D call. Between the trimmed V and J ends, which lost 4 bases and 3 bases, there was a span of 6 bases. CDR3 length equals 12 residues. Germline CDR1 MNHEY, CDR2 SMNVEV (reference sequence). The CDR3, as DNA: TGTGCCAGCAGTTCCCGATACACTGAAGCTTTCTTT. Encoded protein: CASSSRYTEAFF.

The chain is built from TRBV6-5 and TRBJ2-2; 7 bases align to TRBD2. Trimming removed 3 bases from V and 4 bases from J; junction bases left unmatched: 2. This CDR3 has 14 residues. The V gene's germline CDR1 is MNHEY and CDR2 SVGAGI. CDR3 region: CASSYSGGTGELFF. The CDR3, as DNA: TGTGCCAGCAGTTATTCGGGAGGCACCGGGGAGCTGTTTTTT.

V and J are TRBV13 and TRBJ2-3; D unclear. This CDR3 has 16 amino acids. V dropped 5 bases and J dropped 2 bases, with 17 bases sitting between them. Germline V lookup: CDR1 PRHDT, CDR2 FYEKMQ (reference sequence). This CDR3 is CASSVRTRYSTDTQYF. The CDR3 DNA reads TGTGCCAGCAGCGTTCGGACCCGGTATTCCACAGATACGCAGTATTTT.

The chain combines TRBV30 with TRBJ1-1; the D is unclear. The CDR3 has 11 residues. Germline-derived CDR1 and CDR2 are GTSNPN and SVGIG (reference sequence). Trimming took 4 bases from V and 0 from J, leaving 3 bases between them. CDR3 bases: TGTGCCTGGAAGATGAACACTGAAGCTTTCTTT. This codes for CAWKMNTEAFF. Filled out from reference TRBV30 and TRBJ1-1, the complete variable domain reads SQTIHQWPATLVQPVGSPLSLECTVEGTSNPNLYWYRQAAGRGLQLLFYSVGIGQISSEVPQNLSASRPQDRQFILSSKKLLLSDSGFYLCAWKMNTEAFFGQGTRLTVV.

The chain has TRBV10-1 and TRBJ2-1, with 9 bases fitting TRBD1. The germline CDR1 and CDR2 sequences are WNHNN and SYGVQD (reference sequence). The junction had 11 bases not matched to a gene; V was cut back by 4 bases and J by 4 bases. The CDR3 consists of 17 residues. Here the CDR3 reads CASSGSRTGERYNEQFF. DNA for the CDR3: TGCGCCAGCAGTGGCTCGCGGACAGGGGAGAGGTACAATGAGCAGTTCTTC.

The chain employs TRBV15 and TRBJ2-7; D unresolved. There are 13 residues in the CDR3. Trimming took 4 bases from V and 2 from J, leaving 9 bases between them. The germline CDR1 and CDR2 sequences are LNHNV and YYDKDF (reference sequence). CDR3 amino acids: CATSTERTYEQYF. CDR3 DNA: TGTGCCACCAGCACCGAGAGAACCTACGAGCAGTACTTC. Full variable domain (rest looked up from reference TRBV15 and TRBJ2-7): DAMVIQNPRYQVTQFGKPVTLSCSQTLNHNVMYWYQQKSSQAPKLLFHYYDKDFNNEADTPDNFQSRRPNTSFCFLDIRSPGLGDTAMYLCATSTERTYEQYFGPGTRLTVT.

The rearrangement uses TRBV11-2 and TRBJ2-3; 12 bases line up with TRBD2. V was pared by 1 base and J by 2 bases, with 4 bases of the junction left unmatched. The germline CDR1 and CDR2 sequences are SGHAT and FQNNGV. This CDR3 has 17 amino acids. The chain's CDR3 is CASSLGTSGEFTDTQYF. In nucleotides, the CDR3 is TGTGCCAGCAGCTTAGGGACTAGCGGGGAGTTCACAGATACGCAGTATTTT.

The gene calls are TRBV5-4 and TRBJ2-1, with 7 bases identical to TRBD2. The CDR3 is 14 amino acids. J gave up 6 bases and V 4 bases, and 7 bases lay outside the gene matches. CDR1 is SGHNT and CDR2 is YYREEE in the germline V gene (reference sequence). CDR3 sequence: CASSLGDYPNEQFF. The CDR3 region has the DNA TGTGCCAGCAGCCTGGGGGACTACCCCAATGAGCAGTTCTTC.

The chain joins TRBV6-5 to TRBJ2-7; 7 bases agree with TRBD1. With V trimmed by 6 bases and J by 2 bases, 7 bases remained unmatched. Germline V gene sequence: CDR1 MNHEY, CDR2 SVGAGI. This CDR3 spans 14 amino acids. The CDR3 DNA is TGTGCCAGCAGCCCCCAAGGGGGCCCCTACGAGCAGTACTTC. This sequence encodes CASSPQGGPYEQYF.